The 26 T cell receptor beta chains reported below all come from one sample, sequenced in a study of early stage breast cancer tumors. Generated by immunoSEQ multiplex PCR, the TCRdb table keeps only in-frame clones and is missing some. The sample holds 8,500 to 10,000 clones, 71% seen once. Material for sequencing was normal breast tissue next to the tumor. Receptor source: a person in their sixties or seventies with breast cancer.

V gene TRBV5-4 combines with J gene TRBJ2-7; the match to TRBD2 covers 9 bases. V was pared by 0 bases and J by 4 bases, with 2 bases of the junction left unmatched. This CDR3 has 14 residues. Germline-derived CDR1 and CDR2 are SGHNT and YYREEE (reference sequence). DNA for the CDR3: TGTGCCAGCAGCTTGGGCGGGAGGGTTTACGAGCAGTACTTC. Translating gives CASSLGGRVYEQYF.

The V gene is TRBV2, the J gene TRBJ2-5, with 7 bases lining up with TRBD1. V trimming: 8 bases; J trimming: 7 bases; junction bases outside the gene matches: 10. Looked up from germline, CDR1 is SNHLY and CDR2 is FYNNEI. This CDR3 region has 13 residues. As DNA, the CDR3 is TGTGCCAGCTATGACAGGGTTTCTGGGACCCAGTACTTC. This codes for CASYDRVSGTQYF.

This clone occurred a few times. The V and J genes are TRBV7-6 and TRBJ1-4, with 7 bases aligning to TRBD1. Trimming removed 3 bases from V and 2 bases from J; junction bases left unmatched: 3. Germline CDR1 SGHVS, CDR2 FNYEAQ. The CDR3 has 15 residues. The DNA for the CDR3 is TGTGCCAGCAGCTTGACAGGGCGTACTAATGAAAAACTGTTTTTT. As protein: CASSLTGRTNEKLFF.

The J gene is TRBJ1-2, the V gene TRBV4-3, with a weak D call TRBD1 (5 bases). Per germline, CDR1 LGHNA and CDR2 YSLEER. The V and J ends lost 4 bases and 2 bases respectively, with 14 bases between them. The CDR3 is 15 residues long. CDR3: CASSLSRGSNYGYTF. The CDR3 DNA sequence: TGCGCCAGCAGCCTCTCCCGGGGGTCAAACTATGGCTACACCTTC.

About this clone: Other DNA sequences within the sample encode an identical CDR3. The rearrangement uses TRBV5-1 and TRBJ2-7; unclear D gene. V was cut by 4 bases and J by 0 bases, with 11 bases left in between. Germline V gives CDR1 SGHRS, CDR2 YFSETQ. The CDR3 extends over 14 amino acids. Here the CDR3 reads CASSPRQASYEQYF. DNA of the CDR3: TGCGCCAGCAGCCCTCGACAAGCCTCCTACGAGCAGTACTTC.

The chain uses TRBV18 and TRBJ1-5, with 10 bases identical to TRBD1. CDR1 is KGHSH, CDR2 LQKENI, per germline. CDR3 length: 14 amino acids. J lost 8 bases, V lost 3 bases, and 4 bases had no gene match. This CDR3 is CASSPTGGNEPQHF. The CDR3 bases are TGTGCCAGCTCACCGACAGGGGGCAACGAGCCCCAGCATTTT.

The rearrangement joins TRBV7-3 to TRBJ2-3, with 7 bases aligning to TRBD2. There are 16 residues in the CDR3. Trimming took 0 bases from V and 1 from J; bases not matched to a gene: 4. Germline-derived CDR1 and CDR2 are SGHTA and FQGTGA. The CDR3 loop is CASSLTGLEGTDTQYF. The CDR3 bases are TGTGCCAGCAGCTTAACCGGACTAGAGGGCACAGATACGCAGTATTTT.

The rearrangement joins TRBV29-1 to TRBJ1-2; D may be TRBD1 (6 bases). Between the trimmed V and J ends, which lost 7 bases and 0 bases, there was a span of 12 bases. CDR1 SQVTM and CDR2 ANQGSEA come from the germline V gene. CDR3 size: 13 residues. CDR3 protein: CSARQEANYGYTF. CDR3 nucleotide sequence: TGCAGCGCCCGACAGGAGGCTAACTATGGCTACACCTTC.

The DNA for the CDR3 is TGTGCCAGTAGATCTAGCGGGAGGGCCTCCGTTGCCGAGCAGTACTTC. Encoded protein: CASRSSGRASVAEQYF. The chain carries TRBV19 and TRBJ2-7; TRBD2 agrees at 12 bases. Germline CDR1 is LNHDA and CDR2 is SQIVND (reference sequence). Unmatched junction bases numbered 12, after V lost 6 bases and J lost 6 bases. The CDR3 is 16 amino acids.

This clone was recorded once. This chain connects TRBV15 to TRBJ1-2; 11 bases are a match to TRBD1. The CDR3 spans 15 residues. Germline-derived CDR1 and CDR2 are LNHNV and YYDKDF (reference sequence). Trimming cost V 2 bases and J 6 bases; bases outside gene matches: 5. The CDR3 sequence: CATSRPGQGEDGYTF. CDR3 coding DNA: TGTGCCACCAGCAGACCGGGACAGGGGGAAGATGGCTACACCTTC.

Judged by abundance, this clone is medium-sized. The J gene is TRBJ1-1, the V gene TRBV5-4, with D perhaps TRBD1 (5 bases). Germline V CDR1 and CDR2: SGHNT, YYREEE (reference sequence). The CDR3 has 14 amino acids. The V gene lost 2 bases and the J gene lost 1 base, with 9 bases spanning the gap. CDR3 sequence reads: CASSFYTGNTEAFF. The DNA of the CDR3 is TGTGCCAGCAGCTTTTACACAGGGAACACTGAAGCTTTCTTT.

This chain links TRBV25-1 with TRBJ2-3, with a weak D call TRBD1 (6 bases). CDR3 length: 15 amino acids. From germline, CDR1 is MGHDK and CDR2 SYGVNS. V gave up 1 base and J gave up 4 bases, with 12 bases separating them. This CDR3 reads CASSESPDRPDTQYF. The CDR3 DNA reads TGTGCCAGCAGTGAATCCCCCGACAGGCCAGATACGCAGTATTTT.

V usage is TRBV27 and J usage is TRBJ2-2, with 9 bases lining up with TRBD1. The CDR3 is 15 residues long. Germline lookup yields CDR1 MNHEY and CDR2 SMNVEV (reference sequence). The ends lost 6 bases at V and 5 bases at J; junction bases unmatched: 7. The DNA of the CDR3 is TGTGCCAGCAGAGACAGGGGGGTAAAAACCGGGGAGCTGTTTTTT. This sequence encodes CASRDRGVKTGELFF.

The rearrangement uses TRBV5-3 and TRBJ1-1, with D maybe TRBD1 (5 bases). TRBV5-3 is noted as an ORF with a role that remains uncertain. CDR3 size: 14 residues. Trimming took 4 bases from V and 5 from J, leaving 15 bases between them. CDR3 amino acids: CARSQWGGKTEAFF. The CDR3 DNA is TGTGCCAGAAGCCAATGGGGGGGTAAGACTGAAGCTTTCTTT.

This clone was observed a handful of times. The chain employs TRBV6-4 and TRBJ2-2; 10 bases align to TRBD1. V shed 6 bases and J 0 bases; nucleotides not matched to a gene: 7. CDR3 size: 17 residues. The germline V gene has CDR1 MRHNA and CDR2 SNTAGT. The DNA of the CDR3 is TGTGCCAGCAGCCGATCCGGGACAGGGGCGAACACCGGGGAGCTGTTTTTT. It is translated as CASSRSGTGANTGELFF.

The J gene is TRBJ2-1, the V gene TRBV4-1, with TRBD2 identical over 10 bases. With 1 base clipped from V and 3 bases from J, the junction kept 6 bases outside the gene matches. Germline CDR1 MGHRA, CDR2 YSYEKL. The CDR3 has 17 residues. CDR3 residues: CASSQGPGTSDYNEQFF. The CDR3, as DNA: TGCGCCAGCAGCCAAGGACCCGGGACTAGCGACTACAATGAGCAGTTCTTC.

The rearrangement uses TRBV18 and TRBJ2-3; TRBD1 aligns across 8 bases. With 1 base clipped from V and 1 base from J, the junction kept 1 base outside the gene matches. In germline, CDR1 is KGHSH, CDR2 LQKENI. The CDR3 has 15 amino acids. CDR3 bases: TGTGCCAGCTCACCACAGACAGGGGGCACAGATACGCAGTATTTT. Translated, it gives CASSPQTGGTDTQYF. The whole variable domain, remainder taken from reference TRBV18 and TRBJ2-3, is NAGVMQNPRHLVRRRGQEARLRCSPMKGHSHVYWYRQLPEEGLKFMVYLQKENIIDESGMPKERFSAEFPKEGPSILRIQQVVRGDSAAYFCASSPQTGGTDTQYFGPGTRLTVL.

This chain connects TRBV7-2 to TRBJ1-5, with D tentatively TRBD1 (6 bases). This CDR3 comprises 14 residues. The germline V and J ends were trimmed by 1 base and 4 bases, with 8 bases remaining between them. Per the germline V gene, CDR1 is SGHTA and CDR2 is FQGNSA. This chain's CDR3 is CASSLGTGNQPQHF. As DNA, the CDR3 is TGTGCCAGCAGCTTAGGTACAGGGAATCAGCCCCAGCATTTT.

The chain is built from TRBV10-3 and TRBJ2-7; D gene ambiguous. The CDR3 is made up of 14 amino acids. Germline CDR1 and CDR2: ENHRY and SYGVKD. Trimming stripped 0 bases from V and 6 bases from J, with 12 bases between. CDR3: CAISESAGRGEQYF. CDR3 sequence (DNA): TGTGCCATCAGTGAGTCGGCAGGCCGTGGCGAGCAGTACTTC.

This rearrangement joins TRBV6-5 to TRBJ1-3; D unresolved. The CDR3 spans 15 residues. The V gene lost 2 bases and the J gene lost 1 base, with 9 bases spanning the gap. Germline lookup yields CDR1 MNHEY and CDR2 SVGAGI. CDR3 sequence (DNA): TGTGCCAGCAGTTACGGAGGATCTTCTGGAAACACCATATATTTT. Protein sequence: CASSYGGSSGNTIYF.

This chain connects TRBV2 to TRBJ2-1, with D possibly TRBD1 on 5 matching bases. Germline CDR1 SNHLY, CDR2 FYNNEI. The V gene lost 8 bases and the J gene lost 6 bases, with 17 bases spanning the gap. The CDR3 has 14 residues. This CDR3 reads CASRWGGPPNEQFF. The DNA for the CDR3 is TGTGCCAGCCGCTGGGGCGGCCCTCCCAATGAGCAGTTCTTC.

There are a few counts of this clone. V usage is TRBV28 and J usage is TRBJ1-5, with D perhaps TRBD1 (5 bases). Deletions cut 4 bases from V and 1 base from J, with 11 bases between. The CDR3 sequence is 15 residues long. Germline assignment: CDR1 MDHEN and CDR2 SYDVKM. The CDR3 is CASSWGRDSNQPQHF. Here the CDR3 DNA reads TGTGCCAGCAGTTGGGGCAGAGACAGCAATCAGCCCCAGCATTTT.

The V gene is TRBV27, the J gene TRBJ1-5; weak D call: TRBD1 (6 bases). Trimming stripped 2 bases from V and 4 bases from J, with 12 bases between. There are 15 residues in the CDR3. Germline CDR1 reads MNHEY; CDR2 reads SMNVEV (reference sequence). The CDR3 loop reads CASSLRGKNNQPQHF. The CDR3 DNA reads TGTGCCAGCAGTTTAAGGGGGAAGAATAATCAGCCCCAGCATTTT.

This clone was observed a handful of times. The chain carries TRBV5-6 and TRBJ2-5; tentative D call: TRBD1 (5 bases). Trimming stripped 3 bases from V and 1 base from J, with 13 bases between. CDR3 length equals 15 residues. Germline V gives CDR1 SGHDT, CDR2 YYEEEE. The CDR3 bases are TGTGCCAGCAGCTCCCGCGGCAGGGCCCAAGAGACCCAGTACTTC. Its translation: CASSSRGRAQETQYF.

V and J are TRBV18 and TRBJ1-1; possibly TRBD1 for D (5 bases). CDR3 size: 15 residues. V was clipped by 2 bases and J by 10 bases, with 20 bases between them. CDR1 KGHSH and CDR2 LQKENI come from the germline V gene. The CDR3 coding sequence is TGTGCCAGCTCACCAGGAACAAAGACGGAGCAGGGAGCTTTCTTT. It codes for CASSPGTKTEQGAFF.

The CDR3 DNA sequence: TGTGCCAGCAGCTCCCGGGACAGGGGTTCCTACGAGCAGTACTTC. Amino acids: CASSSRDRGSYEQYF. This chain connects TRBV6-1 to TRBJ2-7, with 10 bases identical to TRBD1. The CDR3 is made up of 15 amino acids. Per germline, CDR1 MNHNS and CDR2 SASEGT. Germline trimming cut 6 bases from V and 1 base from J; bases unmatched to any gene: 6.